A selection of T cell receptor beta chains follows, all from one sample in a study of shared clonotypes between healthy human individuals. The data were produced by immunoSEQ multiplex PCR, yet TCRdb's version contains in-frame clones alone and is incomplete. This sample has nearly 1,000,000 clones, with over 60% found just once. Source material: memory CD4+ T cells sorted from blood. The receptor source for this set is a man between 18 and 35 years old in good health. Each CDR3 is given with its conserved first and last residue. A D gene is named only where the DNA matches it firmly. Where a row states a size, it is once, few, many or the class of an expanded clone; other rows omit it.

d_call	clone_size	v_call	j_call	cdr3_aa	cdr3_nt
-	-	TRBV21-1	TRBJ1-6	CARETGGLGSPLHF	TGTGCCAGAGAAACGGGGGGGCTGGGGTCACCCCTCCACTTT
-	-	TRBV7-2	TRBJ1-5	CASSLGGYLRQPQHF	TGTGCCAGCAGCTTGGGGGGGTATTTAAGACAGCCCCAGCATTTT
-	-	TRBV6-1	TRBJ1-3	CASRDATASGNTIYF	TGTGCCAGCAGGGACGCGACGGCGTCTGGAAACACCATATATTTT
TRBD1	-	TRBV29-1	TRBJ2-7	CSVNRGSGEQYF	TGCAGCGTTAACAGGGGATCTGGCGAGCAGTACTTC
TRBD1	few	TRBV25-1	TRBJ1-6	CASTQSGTGENSPLHF	TGTGCCAGCACTCAGTCCGGGACAGGGGAAAATTCACCCCTCCACTTT
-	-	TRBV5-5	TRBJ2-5	CASSRQQETQYF	TGTGCCAGCAGCCGACAGCAAGAGACCCAGTACTTC
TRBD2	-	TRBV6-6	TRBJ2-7	CASTRGIGEQYF	TGTGCCAGCACGCGGGGGATTGGCGAGCAGTACTTC
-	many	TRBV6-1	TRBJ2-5	CASKQGVIGTQYF	TGTGCCAGCAAACAGGGTGTTATCGGGACCCAGTACTTC
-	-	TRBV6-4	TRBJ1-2	CASSDSGGYGYTF	TGTGCCAGCAGTGACTCAGGAGGGTATGGCTACACCTTC
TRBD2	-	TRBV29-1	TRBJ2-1	CSVGGLAGEMQNEQFF	TGCAGCGTTGGGGGACTAGCGGGAGAGATGCAGAATGAGCAGTTCTTC
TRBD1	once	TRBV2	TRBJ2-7	CASRGPLGQGGYEQYF	TGTGCCAGCAGGGGCCCCTTGGGACAGGGGGGCTACGAGCAGTACTTC
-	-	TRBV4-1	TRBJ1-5	CASSQEGSGLGNQPQHF	TGCGCCAGCAGCCAAGAAGGGTCGGGATTGGGGAATCAGCCCCAGCATTTT
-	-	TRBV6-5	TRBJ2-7	CASSSTGLSSYEQYF	TGTGCCAGCAGTTCCACGGGGTTGAGCTCCTACGAGCAGTACTTC
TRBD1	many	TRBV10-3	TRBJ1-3	CAITGQGGGNTIYF	TGTGCCATTACTGGACAGGGGGGTGGAAACACCATATATTTT
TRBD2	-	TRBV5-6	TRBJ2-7	CASSTLAGGTSYEQYF	TGTGCCAGCAGCACCCTAGCGGGGGGGACCTCCTACGAGCAGTACTTC
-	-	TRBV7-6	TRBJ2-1	CASSLGSGRYEQFF	TGTGCCAGCAGCTTAGGGTCCGGGAGATATGAGCAGTTCTTC
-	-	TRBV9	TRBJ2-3	CASSVAGRGTDTQYF	TGTGCCAGCAGCGTAGCAGGCAGGGGCACAGATACGCAGTATTTT
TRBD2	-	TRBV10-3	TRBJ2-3	CAIRTSGSTDTQYF	TGTGCCATCAGGACTAGCGGGAGCACAGATACGCAGTATTTT
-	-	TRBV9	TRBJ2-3	CASSEHTDTQYF	TGTGCCAGCAGCGAGCACACAGATACGCAGTATTTT
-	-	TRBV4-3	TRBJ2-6	CASSQEVAVLSGANVLTF	TGCGCCAGCAGCCAAGAAGTAGCGGTACTCTCTGGGGCCAACGTCCTGACTTTC
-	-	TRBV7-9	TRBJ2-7	CASATLAEQYF	TGTGCCAGCGCGACGTTGGCGGAGCAGTACTTC
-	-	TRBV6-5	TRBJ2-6	CASRSPDPGANVLTF	TGTGCCAGCCGGTCCCCGGACCCTGGGGCCAACGTCCTGACTTTC
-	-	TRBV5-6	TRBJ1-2	CASSLGGGSPYGYTF	TGTGCCAGCAGCTTGGGCGGGGGATCCCCCTATGGCTACACCTTC
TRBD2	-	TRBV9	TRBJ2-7	CASSPTLAASYEQYF	TGTGCCAGCAGCCCGACGCTAGCGGCCTCCTACGAGCAGTACTTC
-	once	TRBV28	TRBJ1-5	CASSFGTSGNQPQHF	TGTGCCAGCAGTTTTGGGACTTCAGGGAATCAGCCCCAGCATTTT
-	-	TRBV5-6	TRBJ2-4	CASSLERVAKNIQYF	TGTGCCAGCAGCTTGGAACGGGTAGCCAAAAACATTCAGTACTTC
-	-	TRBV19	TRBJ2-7	CASSGGTGASYEQYF	TGTGCCAGTAGTGGAGGAACAGGAGCCTCCTACGAGCAGTACTTC
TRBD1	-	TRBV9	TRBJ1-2	CASSPNTGGLYGYTF	TGTGCCAGCAGCCCAAACACAGGGGGCCTCTATGGCTACACCTTC
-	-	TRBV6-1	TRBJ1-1	CASRAQGLNTEAFF	TGTGCCAGCAGGGCACAGGGCCTGAACACTGAAGCTTTCTTT
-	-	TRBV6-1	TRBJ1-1	CASSGEGTYTEAFF	TGTGCCAGCAGTGGTGAGGGGACTTACACTGAAGCTTTCTTT
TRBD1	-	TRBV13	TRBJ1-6	CASSLRTGGENSPLHF	TGTGCCAGCAGCCTCCGGACAGGGGGCGAAAATTCACCCCTCCACTTT
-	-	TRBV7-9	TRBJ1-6	CASSLSYNSPLHF	TGTGCCAGCAGCCTCTCCTATAATTCACCCCTCCACTTT
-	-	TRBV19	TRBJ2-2	CASSMFLGRNTGELFF	TGTGCCAGTAGTATGTTTCTCGGAAGAAACACCGGGGAGCTGTTTTTT
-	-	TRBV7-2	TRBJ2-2	CASSLQAGANTGELFF	TGTGCCAGCAGCTTACAGGCCGGCGCGAACACCGGGGAGCTGTTTTTT
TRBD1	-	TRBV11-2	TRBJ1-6	CASSQAGTGNSPLHF	TGTGCCAGCAGCCAAGCCGGGACAGGGAATTCACCCCTCCACTTT
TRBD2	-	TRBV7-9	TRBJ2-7	CAPAGGLYEQYF	TGTGCCCCAGCGGGGGGGCTATACGAGCAGTACTTC
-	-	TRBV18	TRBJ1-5	CASSPQYEGFSNQPQHF	TGTGCCAGCTCACCACAGTACGAGGGTTTCAGCAATCAGCCCCAGCATTTT
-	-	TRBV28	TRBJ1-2	CASSLWTVNYGYTF	TGTGCCAGCAGTTTGTGGACAGTAAACTATGGCTACACCTTC
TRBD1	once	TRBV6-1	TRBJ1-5	CASSPTGGAGPQHF	TGTGCCAGCAGTCCTACAGGGGGCGCGGGGCCCCAGCATTTT
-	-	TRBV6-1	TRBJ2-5	CASSGSGPATTQYF	TGTGCCAGCAGTGGTAGCGGACCCGCTACGACCCAGTACTTC